This T cell receptor (beta chain) comes out of a study of CD8 T cells in Susac syndrome. Reverse transcription of about 0.45 to 1 ug RNA was carried out with random hexamers. MiXCR was run by TCRdb on the immunoSEQ multiplex PCR reads, yielding one entry per CDR3 protein. The data hold roughly 150,000 distinct CDR3 sequences, with approximately 93% observed a single time. Material for sequencing was CD8+ T cells from PBMCs. The TCR comes from a human donor with multiple sclerosis.

The chain's CDR3 is CASSPETGGWTQYF. The CDR3 DNA reads TGTGCCAGCAGTCCAGAGACAGGGGGCTGGACCCAGTACTTC. This sequence joins TRBV12-3 or TRBV12-4 and TRBJ2-5; 10 bases are a match to TRBD1. J was trimmed by 7 bases and V by 5 bases; bases with no gene match: 7. This CDR3 has 14 amino acids.